This entry features one T cell receptor (beta chain) sequence. Its specificity is unknown. Produced via immunoSEQ multiplex PCR; TCRdb's table is partial and in-frame only. The profile covers some 60,000 clones, with around three quarters appearing a single time and under 7% taken by the ten largest. Time point here: blood 2 weeks post-SBRT. Treatment described: 15 Gy SBRT to primary tumor, nephrectomy 4 weeks later. Blood was sampled at baseline, 2 weeks and 4 weeks after SBRT. The data were taken from a study of radiation and T cells in renal cell carcinoma. Overall study: Nephrectomy followed 15 Gy stereotactic body radiation by 4 weeks. Findings and caveats of the study: Top tumor clonotypes rose in blood 2 weeks post-radiation, then contracted. Baseline intratumoral clonotype presence is unknown without pretreatment biopsies.

CDR1 is SGHRS and CDR2 is YFSETQ in the germline V gene. This CDR3 has 16 residues. The V and J ends lost 0 bases and 2 bases respectively, with 12 bases between them. The clonotype was recovered from a man in his 60s with renal cell carcinoma. The sample was blood, taken from a patient whose treatment included radiotherapy and nephrectomy. The V call is TRBV5-1, the J call TRBJ2-4; D might be TRBD2 (5 bases). The chain's CDR3 is CASSLGLTGSKNIQYF. The CDR3 DNA reads TGCGCCAGCAGCTTGGGCCTTACGGGATCCAAAAACATTCAGTACTTC.